The 32 T cell receptor beta chains in this list originate from one sample, sequenced in a study of cytotoxic CD8 clonotypes in ibrutinib-treated CLL (dated by TCRdb to the early 2020s). The library was generated by the immunoSEQ multiplex PCR assay. TCRdb took this table from immuneACCESS and kept in-frame rearrangements with V and J called. Such tables lack part of the clones; where checked against another copy, unresolved V genes explain under half of the gap, and the rest is unexplained. In all, the sample holds about 40,000 clones, and roughly 65% of those were seen once. 6.5% to 8% of the sample rests with the top ten. The label giving this sample's time point can be read as: progressive disease on ibrutinib. The material sequenced was PBMCs, taken at disease progression, from a patient treated with ibrutinib. The receptor source for this set is a human donor with chronic lymphocytic leukemia.

The chain carries TRBV11-1 and TRBJ2-1; a possible D gene is TRBD2 (5 bases). The germline gives CDR1 SGHAT, CDR2 FQDESV (reference sequence). V lost 5 bases to trimming and J lost 14 bases, with 16 bases between them. CDR3 length equals 12 residues. The CDR3: CASSPWRGKEFF. The DNA of the CDR3 is TGTGCCAGCAGCCCTTGGCGAGGGAAGGAGTTCTTC.

V usage is TRBV5-1 and J usage is TRBJ1-2; D is perhaps TRBD1 (5 bases). This CDR3 is 12 amino acids long. The V gene's germline CDR1 is SGHRS and CDR2 YFSETQ. Trimming removed 0 bases from V and 8 bases from J, with 8 bases in between. The CDR3 bases are TGCGCCAGCAGCTTGGGCAGGGACGGCTACACCTTC. As protein: CASSLGRDGYTF.

This clone has a handful of counts. The V call is TRBV2, the J call TRBJ1-5, with a tentative D call TRBD1 (5 bases). Trimming took 7 bases from V and 7 from J, leaving 11 bases between them. The CDR3 is made up of 12 amino acids. CDR1 and CDR2 (germline): SNHLY, FYNNEI. This CDR3 reads CASNGDRQPQHF. CDR3 nucleotides: TGTGCCAGCAATGGGGACCGGCAGCCCCAGCATTTT.

This chain uses TRBV6-5 with TRBJ2-1, with 10 bases matching TRBD2. The length of the CDR3 is 11 residues. The germline gives CDR1 MNHEY, CDR2 SVGAGI. The ends lost 4 bases at V and 15 bases at J; junction bases unmatched: 3. The CDR3 sequence is CASSFSGRSFF. In DNA, the CDR3 is TGTGCCAGCAGTTTTAGCGGGAGGTCGTTCTTC.

This clone was counted between two and nine times. This sequence joins TRBV28 and TRBJ1-2; no definite D call. The CDR3 has 14 residues. Looked up from germline, CDR1 is MDHEN and CDR2 is SYDVKM. V lost 3 bases, J lost 4 bases, and 12 bases lay in between. The CDR3 sequence is CASSFPGGTYGYTF. CDR3 coding DNA: TGTGCCAGCAGTTTCCCCGGAGGTACCTATGGCTACACCTTC.

The chain has TRBV5-1 and TRBJ2-3; TRBD2 matches at 8 bases. V dropped 0 bases and J dropped 1; count of bases not matched to a gene: 4. The germline CDR1 and CDR2 sequences are SGHRS and YFSETQ. The CDR3 sequence is 16 residues long. The CDR3 DNA reads TGCGCCAGCAGCTTGGGCGGAGCGGGGGGCACAGATACGCAGTATTTT. This codes for CASSLGGAGGTDTQYF.

This clone was detected only a few times. This CDR3 is also generated by other DNA sequences in the sample. The chain carries TRBV19 and TRBJ1-1; tentatively, D is TRBD1 (5 bases). From germline, CDR1 is LNHDA and CDR2 SQIVND (reference sequence). The germline V and J ends were trimmed by 3 bases and 4 bases, with 9 bases remaining between them. The CDR3 contains 13 residues. The CDR3 DNA reads TGTGCCAGTAGTATCCAGGGAAGCACTGAAGCTTTCTTT. Translation: CASSIQGSTEAFF.

The V and J genes are TRBV7-2 and TRBJ2-7; tentatively, D is TRBD1 or TRBD2 (5 bases each). Trimming pared 8 bases from V and 0 bases from J, leaving 17 bases between. CDR3 length: 15 amino acids. Germline assignment: CDR1 SGHTA and CDR2 FQGNSA. The DNA of the CDR3 is TGTGCCAGCCGGCGAGGGGCGTCGAGCTCCTACGAGCAGTACTTC. This encodes CASRRGASSSYEQYF.

The chain uses TRBV6-6 and TRBJ2-3; D may be TRBD2 (6 bases). This CDR3 spans 13 amino acids. The germline V gene has CDR1 MNHNY and CDR2 SVGAGI (reference sequence). Trimming pared 10 bases from V and 2 bases from J, leaving 13 bases between. The CDR3 bases are TGTGCCACCCGGGACTCTCTCACAGATACGCAGTATTTT. It specifies CATRDSLTDTQYF.

The chain combines TRBV7-8 with TRBJ1-2; D might be TRBD1 (5 bases). The CDR3 consists of 15 residues. Germline CDR1 is SGHVS and CDR2 is FQNEAQ. V dropped 1 base and J dropped 0 bases, with 9 bases sitting between them. CDR3: CASSLGMGPNYGYTF. Written as DNA, the CDR3 is TGTGCCAGCAGCTTAGGGATGGGGCCTAACTATGGCTACACCTTC.

This CDR3 reads CARGGLALDTDTQYF. The CDR3 DNA sequence: TGTGCCAGGGGGGGACTAGCGCTTGACACAGATACGCAGTATTTT. The V gene is TRBV27, the J gene TRBJ2-3, with 10 bases matching TRBD2. J lost 2 bases, V lost 9 bases, and 8 bases had no gene match. Germline V gene data show CDR1 as MNHEY and CDR2 as SMNVEV (reference sequence). This CDR3 comprises 15 residues.

As DNA, the CDR3 is TGTGCCAGTAGTATAACTAGCGGGGAATACGAGCAGTACTTC. This sequence encodes CASSITSGEYEQYF. The chain couples TRBV19 to TRBJ2-7; 10 bases map to TRBD2. V lost 2 bases, J lost 4 bases, and 2 bases stayed unmatched. The V gene's germline CDR1 is LNHDA and CDR2 SQIVND (reference sequence). The CDR3 consists of 14 residues.

V usage is TRBV6-1 and J usage is TRBJ1-2; tentative D call: TRBD1 (6 bases). The germline V gene has CDR1 MNHNS and CDR2 SASEGT. Trimming took off 2 bases at V and 6 bases at J, with 10 bases between the two ends. This CDR3 has 13 residues. CDR3 sequence: CASSEQQGNGYTF. The CDR3 DNA sequence: TGTGCCAGCAGTGAACAACAGGGAAATGGCTACACCTTC.

This clone was observed a few times. The chain carries TRBV18 and TRBJ1-1; TRBD1 agrees at 7 bases. The CDR3 spans 14 residues. Trimming at V came to 3 bases and at J to 3 bases, leaving 4 bases not matched to a gene. The V gene's germline CDR1 is KGHSH and CDR2 LQKENI. CDR3 residues: CASSPGTVHTEAFF. CDR3 nucleotide sequence: TGTGCCAGCTCACCTGGGACAGTACACACTGAAGCTTTCTTT.

The V call is TRBV4-3, the J call TRBJ1-3; D ambiguous. The CDR3 consists of 15 residues. V was pared by 4 bases and J by 3 bases, with 13 bases between. CDR1 is LGHNA, CDR2 YSLEER, per germline. The CDR3: CASSPFMGGGNTIYF. DNA of the CDR3: TGCGCCAGCAGCCCCTTCATGGGTGGTGGAAACACCATATATTTT.

In this sample, this clone turned up a few times. This chain joins TRBV6-1 and TRBJ2-7, with D perhaps TRBD1 (5 bases). Trimming stripped 1 base from V and 1 base from J, with 8 bases between. Germline CDR1 MNHNS, CDR2 SASEGT. The CDR3 consists of 14 residues. This chain's CDR3 is CASSEGQGSYEQYF. The CDR3 nucleotides are TGTGCCAGCAGTGAAGGTCAGGGTTCCTACGAGCAGTACTTC.

The rearrangement uses TRBV11-2 and TRBJ2-7; D is possibly TRBD1 (6 bases). This CDR3 is 13 amino acids long. Germline CDR1 and CDR2: SGHAT and FQNNGV. Trimming took off 3 bases at V and 4 bases at J, with 10 bases between the two ends. CDR3 nucleotide sequence: TGTGCCAGCAGCTTCCCACAGGGTTACGAGCAGTACTTC. This codes for CASSFPQGYEQYF. The full variable domain, rest sourced from reference TRBV11-2 and TRBJ2-7, is EAGVAQSPRYKIIEKRQSVAFWCNPISGHATLYWYQQILGQGPKLLIQFQNNGVVDDSQLPKDRFSAERLKGVDSTLKIQPAKLEDSAVYLCASSFPQGYEQYFGPGTRLTVT.

This chain connects TRBV6-5 to TRBJ2-1; D is unresolved. The length of the CDR3 is 15 residues. Germline V gene lookup returns CDR1 MNHEY and CDR2 SVGAGI. With 1 base removed from V and 3 bases from J, the gap between germline ends came to 10 bases. In nucleotides, the CDR3 is TGTGCCAGCAGTTACTTGGCGGTGGGCTACAATGAGCAGTTCTTC. This encodes CASSYLAVGYNEQFF.

The chain links TRBV9 to TRBJ2-7; D is perhaps TRBD2 (5 bases). Trimming took 4 bases from V and 0 from J, leaving 17 bases between them. The CDR3 extends over 16 amino acids. Germline loops: CDR1 SGDLS, CDR2 YYNGEE. CDR3 sequence: CASSQRLSGSSYEQYF. In DNA form, the CDR3 reads TGTGCCAGCAGCCAAAGGTTATCGGGGAGCTCCTACGAGCAGTACTTC.

V usage is TRBV5-4 and J usage is TRBJ2-7; 12 bases agree with TRBD2. In germline, CDR1 is SGHNT, CDR2 YYREEE (reference sequence). The V segment lost 0 bases and the J segment 5 bases; nucleotides outside the gene matches: 6. This CDR3 is built from 16 residues. In nucleotides, the CDR3 is TGTGCCAGCAGCTTGGGACTAGCGGGAGTGATGGACGAGCAGTACTTC. Translation: CASSLGLAGVMDEQYF.

The chain couples TRBV9 to TRBJ1-4; 10 bases map to TRBD1. Germline CDR1 is SGDLS and CDR2 is YYNGEE. V gave up 4 bases and J gave up 7 bases; unmatched junction bases: 7. This CDR3 contains 15 residues. CDR3 in DNA: TGTGCCAGCAGCCTAGGGACAGGGGATTTTGAAAAACTGTTTTTT. Residues: CASSLGTGDFEKLFF.

The V gene is TRBV11-2, the J gene TRBJ1-1; D is perhaps TRBD1 (5 bases). Trimming left V 1 base short and J 6 bases short, with 12 bases between. Germline values: CDR1 SGHAT, CDR2 FQNNGV. The CDR3 totals 14 residues. The CDR3 nucleotides are TGTGCCAGCAGCTTAGTAAGGGGCGCGCCTGAAGCTTTCTTT. This translates into CASSLVRGAPEAFF.

This clone has just a few counts. The chain's CDR3 is CASRTGSSYNSPLHF. In DNA form, the CDR3 reads TGTGCCAGCAGGACAGGGAGCTCCTATAATTCACCCCTCCACTTT. The chain carries TRBV28 and TRBJ1-6; TRBD1 matches 7 bases. The V segment lost 6 bases and the J segment 0 bases; nucleotides outside the gene matches: 2. The CDR3 extends over 15 amino acids. In germline, CDR1 is MDHEN, CDR2 SYDVKM.

This clone has only one observation. The V and J genes are TRBV29-1 and TRBJ2-7; 9 bases are a match to TRBD1. With 6 bases clipped from V and 1 base from J, the junction kept 13 bases outside the gene matches. CDR3 length equals 16 residues. Per germline, CDR1 SQVTM and CDR2 ANQGSEA. This CDR3 reads CSVAGQGGTGSYEQYF. The DNA for the CDR3 is TGCAGCGTCGCGGGACAGGGAGGAACTGGGTCCTACGAGCAGTACTTC.

In DNA, the CDR3 is TGTGCCAGCAGTTCCCTCGGGGGGTGGGGCTACACCTTC. Its translation is CASSSLGGWGYTF. This chain joins TRBV28 and TRBJ1-2; D is perhaps TRBD1 (5 bases). Germline CDR1 and CDR2: MDHEN and SYDVKM. CDR3 size: 13 residues. The germline V and J ends were trimmed by 4 bases and 8 bases, with 14 bases remaining between them.

The genes are TRBV27 and TRBJ1-2, with 8 positions matching TRBD1. J gave up 4 bases and V 9 bases, and 1 base lay outside the gene matches. CDR3 length: 11 residues. CDR1 is MNHEY, CDR2 SMNVEV, per germline (reference sequence). This CDR3 reads CASGTGYGYTF. The CDR3 coding sequence is TGTGCCAGTGGGACAGGCTATGGCTACACCTTC.

This chain links TRBV5-4 with TRBJ1-2, with TRBD1 identical over 9 bases. CDR3 size: 15 residues. Germline lookup yields CDR1 SGHNT and CDR2 YYREEE (reference sequence). The V gene end was trimmed by 0 bases and the J gene end by 6 bases; junction bases not matched to a gene: 6. In nucleotides, the CDR3 is TGTGCCAGCAGCTTGGACTACAGGGGGCGAGATGGCTACACCTTC. Protein sequence: CASSLDYRGRDGYTF. Combining the CDR3 with reference TRBV5-4 and TRBJ1-2 gives the whole variable domain ETGVTQSPTHLIKTRGQQVTLRCSSQSGHNTVSWYQQALGQGPQFIFQYYREEENGRGNFPPRFSGLQFPNYSSELNVNALELDDSALYLCASSLDYRGRDGYTFGSGTRLTVV.

This clone has only a few counts. V usage is TRBV7-2 and J usage is TRBJ2-1; D gene unclear. The CDR3 covers 13 residues. Germline assignment: CDR1 SGHTA and CDR2 FQGNSA. V was clipped by 1 base and J by 9 bases, with 10 bases between them. The DNA of the CDR3 is TGTGCCAGCAGCTTAGGAGCAGGCGGTGAGCAGTTCTTC. Translated: CASSLGAGGEQFF.

The chain has TRBV6-8 and TRBJ2-3, with D tentatively TRBD1 (5 bases). V was shortened by 6 bases and J by 4 bases, with 23 bases between the two germline ends. From germline, CDR1 is MNHGY and CDR2 SAAAGT. CDR3 length: 17 residues. The CDR3 loop is CASSPRWGARVADTQYF. The CDR3 coding sequence is TGTGCCAGCAGCCCTCGATGGGGCGCCAGGGTCGCAGATACGCAGTATTTT.

Only a few counts were recorded for this clone. The chain uses TRBV7-9 and TRBJ2-5; 8 positions agree with TRBD1. With 6 bases clipped from V and 1 base from J, the junction kept 4 bases outside the gene matches. This CDR3 contains 14 residues. Germline V gives CDR1 SEHNR, CDR2 FQNEAQ (reference sequence). The CDR3 nucleotides read TGTGCCAGCAGGATACAGGGGGGCCAAGAGACCCAGTACTTC. Translating gives CASRIQGGQETQYF.

This sequence joins TRBV14 and TRBJ2-3; either TRBD1 or TRBD2 may supply D (5 bases each). With 0 bases removed from V and 4 bases from J, the gap between germline ends came to 8 bases. The length of the CDR3 is 14 residues. Germline V CDR1 and CDR2: SGHDN, FVKESK. The CDR3 sequence is CASSQDMGADTQYF. CDR3 sequence (DNA): TGTGCCAGCAGCCAAGATATGGGGGCAGATACGCAGTATTTT.

The V gene is TRBV11-3, the J gene TRBJ2-7; D might be TRBD1 or TRBD2, each matching 5 bases. Germline V gene sequence: CDR1 SGHNT, CDR2 YENEEA. Trimming pared 5 bases from V and 0 bases from J, leaving 14 bases between. The CDR3 is 15 amino acids. The CDR3 region is CASSPRGSPSYEQYF. The CDR3 region has the DNA TGTGCCAGCAGCCCCCGGGGCAGTCCCTCCTACGAGCAGTACTTC.